This T cell receptor (beta chain) appears in the sequencing data of a study of blood T cell repertoires in COVID-19. Study information: T cells, B-cell-depleted T cells, or PBMCs provided the cDNA or gDNA that served as material.

Those enrolled, adults aged roughly 18 to 100 years, came from about two dozen US areas. Allocation to cohorts depended on clinical history reported by the participants. The CDR3 extends over 15 amino acids. The V end lost 6 bases, the J end lost 2 bases, and 14 bases lay between the germline ends. Germline assignment: CDR1 MDHEN and CDR2 SYDVKM. In the original analysis: Amplified reference gene primers provided the basis for estimating nucleated cell counts. Clones were read by immunoSEQ multiplex PCR, and TCRdb kept only the in-frame ones, dropping some. V, J and clone size are taken as reported in that table, and D and trimming were inferred from the DNA itself. Altogether 150,000 to 200,000 clones are present, approximately 80% being singletons, with the ten largest covering about 5%.

The sample consisted of PBMCs or T cells enriched from blood (not recorded which). This TCR derives from an older woman with acute COVID-19. The gene calls are TRBV28 and TRBJ2-1; maybe TRBD2 (5 bases). CDR3 protein: CASREDSLTYNEQFF. CDR3 in DNA: TGTGCCAGCAGGGAGGACTCGCTTACCTACAATGAGCAGTTCTTC.